The subject of this entry is one T cell receptor (beta chain). The CDR3 sequence is 14 residues long. Germline V gives CDR1 GTSNPN, CDR2 SVGIG (reference sequence). Between the trimmed V and J ends, which lost 3 bases and 3 bases, there was a span of 15 bases. The sample comes from a study of lymphopenia after photon versus proton radiotherapy. Assay used: immunoSEQ multiplex PCR; TCRdb lists only in-frame clones, some missing. This sample has about 24,000 clones, with roughly 80% found just once. This TCR was sampled from a middle-aged man with gastric cancer. The sample in question was peripheral blood, obtained from a patient treated with photon-based radiotherapy. This sequence joins TRBV30 and TRBJ2-7; D is unresolved. CDR3 nucleotide sequence: TGTGCCTGGAGGGTACGCGGTACACTCTACGAGCAGTACTTC. Translated, it gives CAWRVRGTLYEQYF. Complete variable domain (other parts from reference TRBV30 and TRBJ2-7): SQTIHQWPATLVQPVGSPLSLECTVEGTSNPNLYWYRQAAGRGLQLLFYSVGIGQISSEVPQNLSASRPQDRQFILSSKKLLLSDSGFYLCAWRVRGTLYEQYFGPGTRLTVT.